The following is a T cell receptor (beta chain) sequence with its context. This entry comes from a study of cytomegalovirus exposure and HLA in healthy donors. Primers: 60 Vbeta forward and 13 Jbeta reverse. Sequenced by immunoSEQ multiplex PCR; TCRdb stores in-frame clones only, minus some. In the table there are some 150,000 clones, 70% to 85% of which are singletons. Sequenced: PBMCs. This clonotype was obtained from a man aged 25 to 40 in good health and CMV-seropositive.

CDR3 sequence: CASSESTGPRKRDRSYNEQFF. The CDR3 DNA follows: TGCGCCAGCAGTGAGTCGACGGGGCCTAGGAAGCGGGACCGTTCCTACAATGAGCAGTTCTTC. The V and J genes are TRBV10-1 and TRBJ2-1, with 7 bases matching TRBD2. The CDR3 loop spans 21 amino acids. J was trimmed by 1 base and V by 0 bases; bases with no gene match: 18. Germline CDR1 is WNHNN and CDR2 is SYGVQD (reference sequence).